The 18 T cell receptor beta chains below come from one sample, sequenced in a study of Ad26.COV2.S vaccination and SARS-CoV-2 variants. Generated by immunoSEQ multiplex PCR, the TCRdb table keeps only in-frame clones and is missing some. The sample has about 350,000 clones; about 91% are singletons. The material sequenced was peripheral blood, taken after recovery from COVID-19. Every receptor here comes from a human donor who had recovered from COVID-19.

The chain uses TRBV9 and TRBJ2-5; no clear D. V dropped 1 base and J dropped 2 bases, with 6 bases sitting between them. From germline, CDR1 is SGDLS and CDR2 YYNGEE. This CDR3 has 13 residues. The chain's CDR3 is CASSVIPQETQYF. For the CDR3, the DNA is TGTGCCAGCAGCGTAATCCCGCAAGAGACCCAGTACTTC.

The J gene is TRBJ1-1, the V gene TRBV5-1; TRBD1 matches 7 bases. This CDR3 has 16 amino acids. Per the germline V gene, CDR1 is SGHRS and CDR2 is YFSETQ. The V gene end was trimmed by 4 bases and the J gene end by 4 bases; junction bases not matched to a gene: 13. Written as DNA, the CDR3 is TGCGCCAGCAGCCACGACGAGCAGGGGGGCCCCACTGAAGCTTTCTTT. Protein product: CASSHDEQGGPTEAFF.

The CDR3 here is CASSELGDRGTEAFF. The DNA of the CDR3 is TGTGCCAGCAGTGAACTCGGGGACAGGGGAACTGAAGCTTTCTTT. The chain recombines TRBV6-1 with TRBJ1-1; 10 bases are a match to TRBD1. The CDR3 runs 15 residues. The germline V gene encodes CDR1 MNHNS and CDR2 SASEGT. The J segment lost 5 bases and the V segment lost 2 bases, leaving 5 bases of the junction unmatched.

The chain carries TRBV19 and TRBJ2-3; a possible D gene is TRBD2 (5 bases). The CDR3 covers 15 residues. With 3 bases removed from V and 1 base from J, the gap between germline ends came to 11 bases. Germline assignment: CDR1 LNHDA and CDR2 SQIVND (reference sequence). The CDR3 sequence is CASSIWAGGTDTQYF. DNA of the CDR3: TGTGCCAGTAGTATTTGGGCCGGGGGCACAGATACGCAGTATTTT.

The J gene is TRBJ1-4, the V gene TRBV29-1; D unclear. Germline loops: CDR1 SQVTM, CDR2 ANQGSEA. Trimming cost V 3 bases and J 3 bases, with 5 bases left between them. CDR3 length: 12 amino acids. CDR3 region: CSVEVANEKLFF. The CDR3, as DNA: TGCAGCGTTGAGGTGGCTAATGAAAAACTGTTTTTT. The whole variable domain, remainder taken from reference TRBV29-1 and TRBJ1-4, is SAVISQKPSRDICQRGTSLTIQCQVDSQVTMMFWYRQQPGQSLTLIATANQGSEATYESGFVIDKFPISRPNLTFSTLTVSNMSPEDSSIYLCSVEVANEKLFFGSGTQLSVL.

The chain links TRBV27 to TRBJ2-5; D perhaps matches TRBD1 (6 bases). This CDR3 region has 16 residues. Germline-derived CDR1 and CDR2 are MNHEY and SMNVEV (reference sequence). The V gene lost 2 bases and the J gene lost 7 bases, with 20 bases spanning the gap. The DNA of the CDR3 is TGTGCCAGCAGTTTAGATCAGGGGACCTCCCCGGGGACCCAGTACTTC. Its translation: CASSLDQGTSPGTQYF.

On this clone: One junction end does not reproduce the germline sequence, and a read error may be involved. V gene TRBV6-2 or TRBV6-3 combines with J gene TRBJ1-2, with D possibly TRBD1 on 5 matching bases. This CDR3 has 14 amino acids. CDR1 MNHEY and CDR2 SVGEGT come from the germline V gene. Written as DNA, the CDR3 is TGTGCCAGCAGTTACAGGGGAGCGAACTCTGGCTACACCTTC. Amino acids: CASSYRGANSGYTF.

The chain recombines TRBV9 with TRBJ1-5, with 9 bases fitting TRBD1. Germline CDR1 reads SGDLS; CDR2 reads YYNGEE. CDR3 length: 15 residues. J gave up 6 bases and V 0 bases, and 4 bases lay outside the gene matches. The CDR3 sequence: CASSVVQGASQPQHF. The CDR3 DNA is TGTGCCAGCAGCGTAGTACAGGGGGCGAGTCAGCCCCAGCATTTT.

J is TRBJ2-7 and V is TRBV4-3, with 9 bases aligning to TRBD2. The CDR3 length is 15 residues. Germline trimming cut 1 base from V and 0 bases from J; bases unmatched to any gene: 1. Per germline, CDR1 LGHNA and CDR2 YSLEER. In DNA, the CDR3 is TGCGCCAGCAGCCAAGCTAGCGGGGCCTCCTACGAGCAGTACTTC. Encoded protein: CASSQASGASYEQYF.

The CDR3 here is CASSIPPTTSGGGNEQFF. The DNA of the CDR3 is TGTGCCAGTAGTATCCCGCCGACCACTAGCGGGGGGGGCAATGAGCAGTTCTTC. The gene calls are TRBV19 and TRBJ2-1, with TRBD2 matching 13 bases. Per the germline V gene, CDR1 is LNHDA and CDR2 is SQIVND (reference sequence). The V segment lost 3 bases and the J segment 6 bases; nucleotides outside the gene matches: 11. The CDR3 is 18 amino acids.

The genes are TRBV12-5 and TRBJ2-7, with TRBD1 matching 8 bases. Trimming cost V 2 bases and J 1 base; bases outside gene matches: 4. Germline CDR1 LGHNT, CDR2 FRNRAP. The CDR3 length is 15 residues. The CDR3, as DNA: TGTGCTAGTGGTTTGCCGGGACAGGTGTCCTACGAGCAGTACTTC. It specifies CASGLPGQVSYEQYF.

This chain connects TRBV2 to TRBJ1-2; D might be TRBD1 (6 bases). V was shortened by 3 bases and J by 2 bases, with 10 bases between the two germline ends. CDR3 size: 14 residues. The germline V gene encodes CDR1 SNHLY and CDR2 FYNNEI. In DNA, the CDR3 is TGTGCCAGCAGTGAGGGCAGGGGCAACTATGGCTACACCTTC. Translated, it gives CASSEGRGNYGYTF.

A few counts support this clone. In DNA, the CDR3 is TGTGCCAGTAGTATTAAGGTTCTTAGTACTGAAGCTTTCTTT. It codes for CASSIKVLSTEAFF. The chain has TRBV19 and TRBJ1-1; D not certain. This CDR3 has 14 residues. V lost 3 bases, J lost 5 bases, and 13 bases lay in between. CDR1 and CDR2 from the germline V gene are LNHDA and SQIVND (reference sequence).

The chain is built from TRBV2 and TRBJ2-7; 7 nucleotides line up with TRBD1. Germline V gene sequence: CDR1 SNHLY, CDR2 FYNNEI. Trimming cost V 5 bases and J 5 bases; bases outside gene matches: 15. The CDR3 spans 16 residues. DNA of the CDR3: TGTGCCAGCAGTCCACCCCGACAGGGAATCATACACGAGCAGTACTTC. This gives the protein CASSPPRQGIIHEQYF.

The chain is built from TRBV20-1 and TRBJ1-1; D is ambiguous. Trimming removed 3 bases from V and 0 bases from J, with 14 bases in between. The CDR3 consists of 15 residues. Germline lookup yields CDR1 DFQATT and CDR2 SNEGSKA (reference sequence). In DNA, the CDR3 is TGCAGTGCTAGTAAGTTGGAAGGACTGAACACTGAAGCTTTCTTT. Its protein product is CSASKLEGLNTEAFF.

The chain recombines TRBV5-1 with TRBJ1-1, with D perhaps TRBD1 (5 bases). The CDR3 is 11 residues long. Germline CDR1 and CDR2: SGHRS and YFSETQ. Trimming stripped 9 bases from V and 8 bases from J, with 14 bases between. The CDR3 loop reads CAIKPGEEAFF. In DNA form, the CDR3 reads TGCGCCATCAAGCCGGGGGAAGAAGCTTTCTTT.

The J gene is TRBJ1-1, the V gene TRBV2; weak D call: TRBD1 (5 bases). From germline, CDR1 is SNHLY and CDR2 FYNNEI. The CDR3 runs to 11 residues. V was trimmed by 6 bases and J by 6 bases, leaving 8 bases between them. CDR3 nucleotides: TGTGCCAGCAGGAGGGACCCTGAAGCTTTCTTT. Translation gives CASRRDPEAFF.

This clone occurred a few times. This CDR3 reads CASSQGGPNQPQHF. CDR3 nucleotides: TGTGCCAGCAGTCAGGGGGGCCCCAATCAGCCCCAGCATTTT. The gene calls are TRBV6-5 and TRBJ1-5, with 7 bases identical to TRBD1. The CDR3 runs to 14 residues. The V and J ends lost 5 bases and 3 bases, in that order; junction bases with no gene match: 4. The germline CDR1 and CDR2 sequences are MNHEY and SVGAGI.